Presented here are 9 T cell receptor beta chains from one specimen sequenced in a study of cytomegalovirus exposure and HLA in healthy donors (dated by TCRdb to the late 2010s). Libraries came from the immunoSEQ multiplex PCR assay. For the multiplex PCR, a mixture combining 60 forward primers for TCR Vbeta segments and 13 reverse primers for TCR Jbeta segments was used. In its TCRdb copy, this immuneACCESS table keeps in-frame sequences only and misses some clones. Where compared with another copy, unresolved V genes explain less than half of these, and the others have no known cause. In this sample the table shows more than 110,000 clones, about 80% of which occur a single time. The ten biggest clones cover 2% to 2.5% of the sample. Sequenced sample: PBMCs. Every receptor here comes from a man aged 30 to 39 in good health and CMV-seronegative.

This clone came up once. This rearrangement joins TRBV30 to TRBJ2-6, with D maybe TRBD2 (7 bases). The length of the CDR3 is 14 residues. V was cut by 8 bases and J by 2 bases, with 13 bases left in between. CDR1 is GTSNPN, CDR2 SVGIG, per germline (reference sequence). The CDR3 is CALGRGAGANVLTF. The CDR3 nucleotides are TGTGCCCTAGGGAGGGGGGCTGGGGCCAACGTCCTGACTTTC.

The chain combines TRBV28 with TRBJ1-5; perhaps TRBD1 as D (5 bases). The CDR3 runs to 12 residues. V was cut by 10 bases and J by 1 base, with 8 bases left in between. The germline gives CDR1 MDHEN, CDR2 SYDVKM. CDR3 amino acids: CATGLSNQPQHF. CDR3 nucleotide sequence: TGTGCCACGGGACTGAGCAATCAGCCCCAGCATTTT.

The genes are TRBV27 and TRBJ2-1; the D gene is possibly TRBD2 (6 bases). Trimming shortened V by 1 base and J by 4 bases, and 11 bases separated the two germline ends. Per the germline V gene, CDR1 is MNHEY and CDR2 is SMNVEV (reference sequence). The CDR3 loop spans 15 amino acids. In nucleotides, the CDR3 is TGTGCCAGCAGTTTATTGGGAGGTCAGTACAATGAGCAGTTCTTC. Translation gives CASSLLGGQYNEQFF.

The V and J genes are TRBV5-6 and TRBJ2-5; D perhaps matches TRBD1 (6 bases). CDR3 length: 14 amino acids. V was trimmed by 1 base and J by 5 bases, leaving 12 bases between them. Germline CDR1 SGHDT, CDR2 YYEEEE. CDR3 loop: CASSLPQGRETQYF. The CDR3 DNA is TGTGCCAGCAGCTTGCCACAGGGTCGGGAGACCCAGTACTTC.

The rearrangement links TRBV2 to TRBJ2-5; D is possibly TRBD2 (6 bases). The tail of the sequence fits TRBJ2-7 better, so the J call may be wrong. Germline-derived CDR1 and CDR2 are SNHLY and FYNNEI. CDR3 size: 14 residues. CDR3 bases: TGTGCCACCTCCCGGAGACTAGAGCTTTACGAGCAGTACTTC. Its translation is CATSRRLELYEQYF.

CDR3 in amino acids: CASTQGNTGELFF. The CDR3 DNA is TGTGCCAGTACACAGGGCAACACCGGGGAGCTGTTTTTT. The chain combines TRBV19 with TRBJ2-2, with D tentatively TRBD1 (6 bases). CDR3 length: 13 residues. Germline V gene data show CDR1 as LNHDA and CDR2 as SQIVND (reference sequence). V was cut by 7 bases and J by 2 bases, with 8 bases left in between.

Written as DNA, the CDR3 is TGTGCCAGCAGTGGTAGCGGGAGGTTTCCCGATACGCAGTATTTT. Residues: CASSGSGRFPDTQYF. The chain is built from TRBV28 and TRBJ2-3; TRBD2 agrees at 10 bases. Unmatched junction bases numbered 8, after V lost 5 bases and J lost 6 bases. The germline V gene has CDR1 MDHEN and CDR2 SYDVKM. The CDR3 loop spans 15 amino acids.

The chain couples TRBV25-1 to TRBJ1-6, with D tentatively TRBD1 (6 bases). Germline CDR1 and CDR2: MGHDK and SYGVNS. The CDR3 extends over 15 amino acids. V lost 6 bases and J lost 1, with 10 bases in between. The CDR3 DNA sequence: TGTGCCAGCAGCTACGACAGGTCCTATAATTCACCCCTCCACTTT. This translates into CASSYDRSYNSPLHF.

This chain links TRBV7-9 with TRBJ2-5; no clear D. V was trimmed by 5 bases and J by 5 bases, leaving 18 bases between them. Germline V gene data show CDR1 as SEHNR and CDR2 as FQNEAQ (reference sequence). This CDR3 is built from 15 residues. The CDR3 protein is CASSETGSYSETQYF. The CDR3, as DNA: TGTGCCAGCAGCGAAACGGGTTCCTACTCGGAGACCCAGTACTTC. Together with reference TRBV7-9 and TRBJ2-5, the CDR3 gives the full variable domain: DTGVSQNPRHKITKRGQNVTFRCDPISEHNRLYWYRQTLGQGPEFLTYFQNEAQLEKSRLLSDRFSAERPKGSFSTLEIQRTEQGDSAMYLCASSETGSYSETQYFGPGTRLLVL.